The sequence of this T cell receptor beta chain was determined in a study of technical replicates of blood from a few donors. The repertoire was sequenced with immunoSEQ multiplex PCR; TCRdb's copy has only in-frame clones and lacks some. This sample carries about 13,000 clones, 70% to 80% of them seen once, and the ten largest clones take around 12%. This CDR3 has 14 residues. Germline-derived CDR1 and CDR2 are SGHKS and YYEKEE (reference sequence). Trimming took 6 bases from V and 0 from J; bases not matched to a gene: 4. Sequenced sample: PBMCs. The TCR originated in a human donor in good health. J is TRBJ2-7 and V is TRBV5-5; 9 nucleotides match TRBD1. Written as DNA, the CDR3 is TGTGCCAGCATCCGGACAGGGGACTCCTACGAGCAGTACTTC. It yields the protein CASIRTGDSYEQYF. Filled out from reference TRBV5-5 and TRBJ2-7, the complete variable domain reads DAGVTQSPTHLIKTRGQQVTLRCSPISGHKSVSWYQQVLGQGPQFIFQYYEKEERGRGNFPDRFSARQFPNYSSELNVNALLLGDSALYLCASIRTGDSYEQYFGPGTRLTVT.